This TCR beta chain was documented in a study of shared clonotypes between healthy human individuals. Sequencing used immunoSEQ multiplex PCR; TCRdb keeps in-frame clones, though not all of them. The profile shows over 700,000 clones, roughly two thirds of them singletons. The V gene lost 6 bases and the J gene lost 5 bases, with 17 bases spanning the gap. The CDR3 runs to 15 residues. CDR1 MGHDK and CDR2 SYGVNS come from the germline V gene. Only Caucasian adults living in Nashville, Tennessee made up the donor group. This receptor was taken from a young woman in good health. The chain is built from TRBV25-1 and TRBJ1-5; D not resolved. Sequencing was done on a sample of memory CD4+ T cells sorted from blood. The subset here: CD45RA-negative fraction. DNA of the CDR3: TGTGCCAGCAGCCCGGGAGGCGCGAAGGATCAGCCCCAGCATTTT. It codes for CASSPGGAKDQPQHF.